This TCR beta chain is drawn from a study of shared clonotypes between healthy human individuals. Study in general: Researchers drew samples from two women and a few men aged 18 to 49.

Several immunoSEQ 96-well plates shared each subset's DNA, each plate a replicate. Clones were sequenced by immunoSEQ multiplex PCR, and TCRdb holds only the in-frame ones, with some missing. The sample lists around 1.5 million clones, under 99% occurring once. The germline CDR1 and CDR2 sequences are SEHNR and FQNEAQ (reference sequence). The CDR3 spans 17 residues. V was shortened by 0 bases and J by 0 bases, with 15 bases between the two germline ends. In this sample, this clone turned up once. Antigen: not known. Regarding the study as a whole: Sampling involved blood alone; tissue repertoires likely differ. Between a handful of donors, naive CD4 clonotypes were shared at a level of approximately 5%.

The receptor comes from a man younger than 40 in good health. Sequences were obtained from naive CD4+ T cells sorted from blood. Subset denoted: CD45RA+ positively selected. The genes are TRBV7-9 and TRBJ2-7, with D tentatively TRBD1 or TRBD2 (5 bases each). CDR3 bases: TGTGCCAGCAGCTTAGCGCAACGGGGCAGAGACTCCTACGAGCAGTACTTC. Translation gives CASSLAQRGRDSYEQYF.